This is a list of T cell receptor beta chains from one sample in a study of patients and donors after allogeneic stem cell transplantation. TCRdb used MiXCR to reprocess the RT-PCR reads, holding one entry per CDR3 protein. The data hold about 960,000 distinct CDR3 sequences, with roughly 18% observed a single time. Sequenced input: blood, either unsorted or a sorted T cell fraction (not recorded which). These receptors all stem from a human donor who was either an allogeneic HSCT recipient or a stem cell or donor lymphocyte infusion donor (not recorded which). It is not recorded whose cells these are; they may come from a transplant donor. Each CDR3 is given with its conserved first and last residue. D genes are given only for firm matches. Clone size appears in some rows only: once, few, many, or a class for an expanded clone.

v_gene: TRBV24-1
abundance: few
j_gene: TRBJ1-2
d_gene: TRBD1
CDR3nt: TGTGCCACCAGTGAATCAAGACAGGGCCGTGGCTACACCTTC
CDR3aa: CATSESRQGRGYTF

v_gene: TRBV12-3/TRBV12-4
abundance: few
j_gene: TRBJ1-2
d_gene: TRBD1
CDR3nt: TGTGCCAGCAGCCCTAGGGGGCAGCTCTATGGCTACACCTTC
CDR3aa: CASSPRGQLYGYTF

v_gene: TRBV3-1
abundance: NA
j_gene: TRBJ2-1
d_gene: NA
CDR3nt: TGTGCCAGCAGCCACACAGGGTCCGAGCAGTTCTTC
CDR3aa: CASSHTGSEQFF

v_gene: TRBV5-1
abundance: NA
j_gene: TRBJ2-3
d_gene: NA
CDR3nt: TGCGCCAGCAGCTTTTTAGGCCTACTAGCAGATACGCAGTATTTT
CDR3aa: CASSFLGLLADTQYF

v_gene: TRBV2
abundance: NA
j_gene: TRBJ2-4
d_gene: TRBD2
CDR3nt: TGTGCCAGCATGGGACTAGCGGTATCCAAAAACATTCAGTACTTC
CDR3aa: CASMGLAVSKNIQYF

v_gene: TRBV5-1
abundance: NA
j_gene: TRBJ1-3
d_gene: NA
CDR3nt: TGCGCCAGCAGCTATACCACTGGACATTCCGGAAACACCATATATTTT
CDR3aa: CASSYTTGHSGNTIYF

v_gene: TRBV6-1
abundance: NA
j_gene: TRBJ2-7
d_gene: NA
CDR3nt: TGTGCCAGCAGAGCCCCCGCGCGAGGGGACGACTACGAGCAGTACTTC
CDR3aa: CASRAPARGDDYEQYF

v_gene: TRBV6-1
abundance: NA
j_gene: TRBJ1-3
d_gene: TRBD1
CDR3nt: TGTGCCAGCAGTGCCGGGACAGGGAATGGAAACACCATATATTTT
CDR3aa: CASSAGTGNGNTIYF

v_gene: TRBV12-3/TRBV12-4
abundance: NA
j_gene: TRBJ1-3
d_gene: NA
CDR3nt: TGTGCCAGCAAACCGGGTCCCCCCCGGGACACCATATATTTT
CDR3aa: CASKPGPPRDTIYF

v_gene: TRBV6-1
abundance: NA
j_gene: TRBJ1-1
d_gene: NA
CDR3nt: TGTGCCAGCAGAGGGACGACTGAAGCTTTCTTT
CDR3aa: CASRGTTEAFF

v_gene: TRBV5-1
abundance: NA
j_gene: TRBJ2-1
d_gene: TRBD2
CDR3nt: TGCGCCAGCAGCTTGACGAGCGGGGGTGACCCCTACAATGAGCAGTTCTTC
CDR3aa: CASSLTSGGDPYNEQFF

v_gene: TRBV2
abundance: once
j_gene: TRBJ2-7
d_gene: TRBD1
CDR3nt: TGTGCCGGAACCGGGACAGGAGCCTACGAGCAGTACTTC
CDR3aa: CAGTGTGAYEQYF

v_gene: TRBV6-1
abundance: NA
j_gene: TRBJ2-5
d_gene: NA
CDR3nt: TGTGCCAGCAGTGAAGGAGTTTTAGGGACTCCGGGGGAGACCCAGTACTTC
CDR3aa: CASSEGVLGTPGETQYF

v_gene: TRBV20-1
abundance: few
j_gene: TRBJ1-4
d_gene: NA
CDR3nt: TGCAGTGCTAGAGTGTCTCGCGAAAAACTGTTTTTT
CDR3aa: CSARVSREKLFF

v_gene: TRBV24-1
abundance: once
j_gene: TRBJ1-4
d_gene: NA
CDR3nt: TGTGCCACCAGTGACAGGGCGGACTCGTTTGAAAAACTGTTTTTT
CDR3aa: CATSDRADSFEKLFF

v_gene: TRBV3-1
abundance: NA
j_gene: TRBJ2-7
d_gene: TRBD2
CDR3nt: TGTGCCAGCAGCTCCGGGACTAGCGGGGGGGACTACGAGCAGTACTTC
CDR3aa: CASSSGTSGGDYEQYF

v_gene: TRBV12-3/TRBV12-4
abundance: many
j_gene: TRBJ1-5
d_gene: NA
CDR3nt: TGTGCCAGCAGTCCGGCGGGGGCCGGGAGAAGCAATCAGCCCCAGCATTTT
CDR3aa: CASSPAGAGRSNQPQHF

v_gene: TRBV5-1
abundance: few
j_gene: TRBJ2-5
d_gene: NA
CDR3nt: TGCGCCAGCAGCCCTGGGGCCCGAGAGACCCAGTACTTC
CDR3aa: CASSPGARETQYF

v_gene: TRBV11-2
abundance: NA
j_gene: TRBJ2-3
d_gene: NA
CDR3nt: TGTGCCAGCAGCTTGAGGTCCAGGGTCCGTAACACAGATACGCAGTATTTT
CDR3aa: CASSLRSRVRNTDTQYF

v_gene: TRBV7-9
abundance: few
j_gene: TRBJ1-1
d_gene: NA
CDR3nt: TGTGCCAGCCGGCGGGGCAGTGAAGCTTTCTTT
CDR3aa: CASRRGSEAFF

v_gene: TRBV9
abundance: few
j_gene: TRBJ1-2
d_gene: TRBD1
CDR3nt: TGTGCCAGCAGCGCACAGGGGTACCATGGCTACACCTTC
CDR3aa: CASSAQGYHGYTF

v_gene: TRBV12-3/TRBV12-4
abundance: few
j_gene: TRBJ1-4
d_gene: NA
CDR3nt: TGTGCCAGCAGTTTCAGGTCTAATGAAAAACTGTTTTTT
CDR3aa: CASSFRSNEKLFF

v_gene: TRBV12-3/TRBV12-4
abundance: NA
j_gene: TRBJ2-7
d_gene: NA
CDR3nt: TGTGCCAGCACTTGGGGGGCCGTAGGCTACGAGCAGTACTTC
CDR3aa: CASTWGAVGYEQYF

v_gene: TRBV7-2
abundance: few
j_gene: TRBJ2-3
d_gene: NA
CDR3nt: TGTGCCAGCAGCTTAGCGTCAACAGCTAGCACAGATACGCAGTATTTT
CDR3aa: CASSLASTASTDTQYF

v_gene: TRBV6-5
abundance: NA
j_gene: TRBJ1-1
d_gene: TRBD1
CDR3nt: TGTGCCAGCAGTTATGACCGGGACAGGGGGCTGAACACTGAAGCTTTCTTT
CDR3aa: CASSYDRDRGLNTEAFF

v_gene: TRBV20-1
abundance: many
j_gene: TRBJ2-3
d_gene: NA
CDR3nt: TGCAGTGCTAAGACAAAGGATCTGACAGATACGCAGTATTTT
CDR3aa: CSAKTKDLTDTQYF

v_gene: TRBV9
abundance: NA
j_gene: TRBJ1-3
d_gene: NA
CDR3nt: TGTGCCAGCAGCGGCACAGGGACTCGGGGAAACTCCATATATTTT
CDR3aa: CASSGTGTRGNSIYF

v_gene: TRBV11-2
abundance: NA
j_gene: TRBJ1-6
d_gene: TRBD1
CDR3nt: TGTGCCAGCAGCCCCTCCCCGACAGGGACGGCCTATAATTCACCCCTCCACTTT
CDR3aa: CASSPSPTGTAYNSPLHF

v_gene: TRBV4-1
abundance: NA
j_gene: TRBJ2-3
d_gene: TRBD2
CDR3nt: TGCGCCAGCAGCCAAGACGGAGCGGGGGAAGGTACGCAGTATTTT
CDR3aa: CASSQDGAGEGTQYF

v_gene: TRBV4-1
abundance: few
j_gene: TRBJ1-3
d_gene: NA
CDR3nt: TGCGCCAGCAGCCGATTTCAGGGGCGGGGAAACACCATATATTTT
CDR3aa: CASSRFQGRGNTIYF

v_gene: TRBV12-3/TRBV12-4
abundance: many
j_gene: TRBJ1-5
d_gene: NA
CDR3nt: TGTGCCAGCAGTTTAGGGTCGGGTGAAGGGCAGCCCCAGCATTTT
CDR3aa: CASSLGSGEGQPQHF

v_gene: TRBV12-3/TRBV12-4
abundance: few
j_gene: TRBJ1-5
d_gene: TRBD1
CDR3nt: TGTGCCAGCAACTCTCAGGGGGCGCATCAGCCCCAGCATTTT
CDR3aa: CASNSQGAHQPQHF

v_gene: TRBV15
abundance: few
j_gene: TRBJ2-1
d_gene: TRBD2
CDR3nt: TGTGCCCCGGCGGGGGATATATACAATGAGCAGTTCTTC
CDR3aa: CAPAGDIYNEQFF

v_gene: TRBV29-1
abundance: many
j_gene: TRBJ2-7
d_gene: NA
CDR3nt: TGCAGCGTTGAGCACAGGGACTCCTACGAGCAGTACTTC
CDR3aa: CSVEHRDSYEQYF

v_gene: TRBV12-3/TRBV12-4
abundance: NA
j_gene: TRBJ1-2
d_gene: NA
CDR3nt: TGTGCCAGCAGTTTAGCGGGGACCCTTACCCGTGGCTACACCTTC
CDR3aa: CASSLAGTLTRGYTF

v_gene: TRBV19
abundance: few
j_gene: TRBJ1-2
d_gene: NA
CDR3nt: TGTGCCAGTAGTATAAAGGGGAATCGCTATGGCTACACCTTC
CDR3aa: CASSIKGNRYGYTF

v_gene: TRBV3-1
abundance: NA
j_gene: TRBJ2-1
d_gene: NA
CDR3nt: TGTGCCAGCAGCCAGAGCAGTGAGCAGTTCTTC
CDR3aa: CASSQSSEQFF

v_gene: TRBV14
abundance: few
j_gene: TRBJ2-7
d_gene: NA
CDR3nt: TGTGCCAGCAGCCTCCAGGCGGCCCCCTCCTACGAGCAGTACTTC
CDR3aa: CASSLQAAPSYEQYF

v_gene: TRBV19
abundance: few
j_gene: TRBJ2-7
d_gene: NA
CDR3nt: TGTGCCAGTAGTATCCAGACCTCCTACGAGCAGTACTTC
CDR3aa: CASSIQTSYEQYF

v_gene: TRBV7-9
abundance: NA
j_gene: TRBJ1-6
d_gene: TRBD1
CDR3nt: TGTGCCAGCAGCGTATATACGGGACAGGCGGGGTCACCCCTCCACTTT
CDR3aa: CASSVYTGQAGSPLHF

v_gene: TRBV27
abundance: NA
j_gene: TRBJ1-2
d_gene: TRBD1
CDR3nt: TGTGCCAGCAGTTTATCGCTGGGGGGACAGGGTGATGGCTACACCTTC
CDR3aa: CASSLSLGGQGDGYTF

v_gene: TRBV28
abundance: few
j_gene: TRBJ2-3
d_gene: TRBD2
CDR3nt: TGTGCCAGCAGTTCTAGCGGGAGGGCCACAGATACGCAGTATTTT
CDR3aa: CASSSSGRATDTQYF

v_gene: TRBV19
abundance: NA
j_gene: TRBJ1-5
d_gene: TRBD1
CDR3nt: TGTGCCAGCCAACAGGGGTGGAATCAGCCCCAGCATTTT
CDR3aa: CASQQGWNQPQHF

v_gene: TRBV4-3
abundance: few
j_gene: TRBJ1-2
d_gene: NA
CDR3nt: TGCGCCAGCAGCCAAGATCGTCGGGATGGCTACACCTTC
CDR3aa: CASSQDRRDGYTF

v_gene: TRBV20-1
abundance: NA
j_gene: TRBJ1-5
d_gene: NA
CDR3nt: TGCAGTGCTAGAGGGGAAACCGGCAATCAGCCCCAGCATTTT
CDR3aa: CSARGETGNQPQHF

v_gene: TRBV12-3/TRBV12-4
abundance: NA
j_gene: TRBJ1-6
d_gene: NA
CDR3nt: TGTGCCAGCAGTTTGGGCAGTGGGGGAAATTCACCCCTCCACTTT
CDR3aa: CASSLGSGGNSPLHF

v_gene: TRBV10-3
abundance: NA
j_gene: TRBJ2-3
d_gene: TRBD2
CDR3nt: TGTGCCATCGCCCAGCGGGGGGGCGGAGATACGCAGTATTTT
CDR3aa: CAIAQRGGGDTQYF

v_gene: TRBV5-6
abundance: NA
j_gene: TRBJ1-2
d_gene: NA
CDR3nt: TGTGCCAGCAGCCAATTCTCGCAGGGTTGGTATGGCTACACCTTC
CDR3aa: CASSQFSQGWYGYTF

v_gene: TRBV12-3/TRBV12-4
abundance: many
j_gene: TRBJ2-3
d_gene: NA
CDR3nt: TGTGCCAGCAGACTTCGAGAGGGCGCGCAGTATTTT
CDR3aa: CASRLREGAQYF

v_gene: TRBV3-1
abundance: NA
j_gene: TRBJ1-6
d_gene: TRBD1
CDR3nt: TGTGCCAGCAGCTTACCCGGGACAGACAATTCACCCCTCCACTTT
CDR3aa: CASSLPGTDNSPLHF

v_gene: TRBV12-3/TRBV12-4
abundance: few
j_gene: TRBJ1-2
d_gene: NA
CDR3nt: TGTGCCAGCAGGGGAGGGCCCCTCTATGGCTACACCTTC
CDR3aa: CASRGGPLYGYTF

v_gene: TRBV5-1
abundance: few
j_gene: TRBJ1-1
d_gene: NA
CDR3nt: TGCGCCAGCAGCTTGGAGGTGGGCCACTCAAAAAACACTGAAGCTTTCTTT
CDR3aa: CASSLEVGHSKNTEAFF

v_gene: TRBV6-5
abundance: NA
j_gene: TRBJ2-5
d_gene: NA
CDR3nt: TGTGCCAGCCGTGGGCGCTCCGAGACCCAGTACTTC
CDR3aa: CASRGRSETQYF

v_gene: TRBV4-2
abundance: few
j_gene: TRBJ2-3
d_gene: NA
CDR3nt: TGTGCCAGCAGCCCCGGTCTCACAGATACGCAGTATTTT
CDR3aa: CASSPGLTDTQYF

v_gene: TRBV7-8
abundance: NA
j_gene: TRBJ1-2
d_gene: NA
CDR3nt: TGTGCCAGCAGCTTAGCGGACGTAGACTATGGCTACACCTTC
CDR3aa: CASSLADVDYGYTF

v_gene: TRBV6-5
abundance: NA
j_gene: TRBJ2-1
d_gene: TRBD2
CDR3nt: TGTGCCAGCAGTCCATTAGGGACTAGTTTCATCTTC
CDR3aa: CASSPLGTSFIF

v_gene: TRBV12-3/TRBV12-4
abundance: few
j_gene: TRBJ2-7
d_gene: NA
CDR3nt: TGTGCCAGCACCTCATACAAGGACGGCCGTTACGAGCAGTACTTC
CDR3aa: CASTSYKDGRYEQYF

v_gene: TRBV21-1
abundance: few
j_gene: TRBJ2-3
d_gene: NA
CDR3nt: TGTGCCAGCAGCAAAGGACTGTACGGGGGGCGGGATACGCAGTATTTT
CDR3aa: CASSKGLYGGRDTQYF

v_gene: TRBV28
abundance: few
j_gene: TRBJ2-7
d_gene: NA
CDR3nt: TGTGCCAGCAGCCCAACGGGACGGTGGGACTACGAGCAGTACTTC
CDR3aa: CASSPTGRWDYEQYF

v_gene: TRBV29-1
abundance: few
j_gene: TRBJ2-5
d_gene: NA
CDR3nt: TGCAGCCTCGACGGAGGGCTTGGGCGGGCCCAGTACTTC
CDR3aa: CSLDGGLGRAQYF